These T cell receptor beta chains were read from a single sample in a study of blood T cells in healthy people across ages. TCRdb re-analysed the 5' RACE reads in MiXCR, keeping a single row per CDR3 protein. The sample lists fewer than 800,000 distinct CDR3 sequences, more than 20% seen once, with 3.5% to 4% in the top ten. The specimen was blood. The receptor source for this set is a man aged 65-85 years in good health. CDR3s include the opening cysteine and the closing phenylalanine or tryptophan. A D gene is named only where the DNA matches it firmly. Only part of the rows carry a size: once, few, many, or a class if the clone is expanded.

>NA|TRBV9|NA|TRBJ2-5
TGTGCCAGCAGCGTAGGAGGTGCGGTACAAGAGACCCTGTACTTC
CASSVGGAVQETLYF
>NA|TRBV30|few|TRBJ1-4
TGTGCCTGGAAGACAGGCGGAAATGAAAAACTGTTTTTT
CAWKTGGNEKLFF
>NA|TRBV29-1|few|TRBJ2-5
TGCAGCGTTGCTGAGTGGATCCAAGAGACCCAGTACTTC
CSVAEWIQETQYF
>NA|TRBV7-2|NA|TRBJ1-4
TGTGCCAGCAGTTCCCCCGGGACAACAACTAATGAAAAACTGTTTTTT
CASSSPGTTTNEKLFF
>NA|TRBV10-3|few|TRBJ1-1
TGTGCCATCAGTGACGGGCAGGGTGGCACTGAAGCTTTCTTT
CAISDGQGGTEAFF
>TRBD1|TRBV18|NA|TRBJ2-4
TGTGCCAGCTCATCTGGGACAGGGGGCGGGAACATTCAGTACTTC
CASSSGTGGGNIQYF
>NA|TRBV7-6|NA|TRBJ2-5
TGTGCCAGAAAAACAGGGATTTGGCAGACCCAGTACTTC
CARKTGIWQTQYF
>TRBD2|TRBV7-3|few|TRBJ2-1
TGTGCCAGCTGCTTAGCTAGCGGGAAATACAATGAGCAGTTCTTC
CASCLASGKYNEQFF
>TRBD2|TRBV28|NA|TRBJ2-5
TGTGCCAGCAGCTCCTCTAGCGGGAGGTTCGAAGAGACCCAGTACTTC
CASSSSSGRFEETQYF
>NA|TRBV10-2|NA|TRBJ2-5
TGCGCCAGCAGGGAGGGACAGACCCAAGAGACCCAGTACTTC
CASREGQTQETQYF
>NA|TRBV28|many|TRBJ2-3
TGTGCCAGCAGTTTAGCGCGGGGCACAGATACGCAGTATTTT
CASSLARGTDTQYF